A single T cell receptor beta chain is shown here with its context. This clone has a single count. The antigen it binds to is not known. Qualities for individual bases were not recorded, and no much larger clone is one base off. Using the deep immunoSEQ assay, multiplex PCR amplified TCR CDR3 regions from genomic DNA. Genomic DNA extracted from each cell subset was distributed evenly over all wells of several immunoSEQ 96-well plates, and each plate served as one replicate. For unsorted PBMC, approximately 290 ng of genomic DNA, equivalent to around 30,000 T cell genomes, went into each replicate PCR. Genomic DNA from unsorted PBMC was sequenced over ten immunoSEQ deep assay plates. Purified libraries were quantified with a Qubit 3.0 fluorometer, sized on a Bioanalyzer 2100, and re-quantified with the KAPA Library Quantification kit. Each immunoSEQ 96-well plate was sequenced on its own single-read 150-cycle Illumina NextSeq 550 flow cell. Regarding the original processing steps: Because the immunoSEQ output held only junctional sequences and lacked quality scores, the filtering could not match the filtering applied to full-length reads. Sequences were annotated with PyIR, a Python wrapper for IgBLAST v1.9, using IMGT germline references to assign V/J genes and CDR3. Reads were removed for weak V/J assignments (E-value above 1e-6), missing CDR3, stop codons, out-of-frame junctions, or ambiguous translated residues. V3J clonotypes were defined by identical inferred V gene, J gene, and CDR3 amino acid sequence. To compute the percentage overlap between repertoires, the number of shared unique clonotypes was divided by the size of the smaller repertoire. Repertoire richness was assessed with RTK rarefaction, the Chao1 estimator, and Recon v2.1 estimates of unobserved clonotypes. The immuneACCESS repertoire file appears here via TCRdb, limited to in-frame rearrangements. These files lack a portion of the clones; in checked studies, under half of the deficit traces to unresolved V genes, and the cause of the others is not known. That table furnishes V, J and clone size, whereas the DNA furnished D and trimming. The sample includes some 490,000 clones, with 81% observed a single time. The ten largest clonotypes hold 9.5% to 15% of the sample.

The data derive from a study of shared clonotypes between healthy human individuals (dated by TCRdb to the early 2020s). Turning to the overall study: A few men and a couple of women, aged 18 to 49 years, made up the cohort. Per donor, leukapheresis produced somewhere between about 0.9 and 9.5 billion PBMCs. To increase sequencing depth and limit assay-specific biases, different laboratories used diverse techniques to prepare libraries and sequence TCR repertoires. The study deeply sequenced blood TCR repertoires of about 5 healthy adults to estimate repertoire size and the extent of clonotype sharing between individuals.

The donors were healthy, HIV-negative adults with no recently reported acute infections or vaccinations. Every donor was a Caucasian adult living in Nashville, Tennessee, USA. For unsorted samples, tens of millions of PBMCs were counted, and genomic DNA was extracted using the QIAamp DNA Blood Mini kit. Blood was obtained by leukapheresis, after which PBMCs were separated by Ficoll-Histopaque density gradient centrifugation and cryopreserved in liquid nitrogen vapor phase. Overall study results and their limits: Only blood was sampled, and tissue TCR repertoires likely differ from those in blood. The small number of donors limited the genetic and exposure-history diversity represented. Pairwise subsampling led to the expectation that sequencing depth would affect the degree of clonotype sharing among donors.

Sequences MNHEY (CDR1) and SMNVEV (CDR2) are obtained from the germline V gene (reference sequence). The CDR3 starts with the cysteine, ends with the phenylalanine, and has 15 residues. Of the read, only the CDR3 DNA is kept; its 45 bases are in frame from base 1. Cut back by 4 bases and 2 bases, the V and J ends lie 13 bases apart. The sequence is built from TRBV27 and TRBJ2-3; perhaps TRBD2 is the D gene, with 6 bases matching. Sample: PBMCs. The source is a woman between 40 and 55 years old in good health. Some clones in this sample may be carry-over from other donors' samples. The DNA reads TGTGCCAGCAGTTCCCCGGGACTTCCCACAGATACGCAGTATTTT. Its translation is CASSSPGLPTDTQYF.